This T cell receptor beta chain emerged from a study of shared clonotypes between healthy human individuals. General study points: It was observed that approximately 5% of naive CD4 clonotypes were shared across a few donors.

Germline lookup yields CDR1 MNHEY and CDR2 SVGAGI. V lost 6 bases and J 2 bases, leaving 14 bases between the germline ends. This CDR3 spans 14 amino acids. Clones were read by immunoSEQ multiplex PCR, and TCRdb kept only the in-frame ones, dropping some. The data hold over a million clones, with around 97% observed a single time. This clone turned up a few times. Its specificity is not known. The sequence derives from a man younger than 45 in good health. The gene calls are TRBV6-5 and TRBJ2-7; possible D gene TRBD2, 6 bases. The sample consisted of naive CD4+ T cells sorted from blood. Sample subset: CD45RA+ positively selected. CDR3 loop: CASRVVGGPYEQYF. In nucleotides, the CDR3 is TGTGCCAGCAGGGTTGTGGGAGGACCCTACGAGCAGTACTTC.